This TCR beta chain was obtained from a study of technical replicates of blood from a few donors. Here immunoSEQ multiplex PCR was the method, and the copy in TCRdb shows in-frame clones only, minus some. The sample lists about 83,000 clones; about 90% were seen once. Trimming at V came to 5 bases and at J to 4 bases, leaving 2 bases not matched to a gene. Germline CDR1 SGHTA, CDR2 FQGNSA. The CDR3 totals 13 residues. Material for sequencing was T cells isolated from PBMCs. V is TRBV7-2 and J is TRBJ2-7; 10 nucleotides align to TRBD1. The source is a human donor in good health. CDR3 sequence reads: CASSRDRGYEQYF. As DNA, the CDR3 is TGTGCCAGCAGCCGGGACAGGGGTTACGAGCAGTACTTC. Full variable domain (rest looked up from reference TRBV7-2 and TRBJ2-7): GAGVSQSPSNKVTEKGKDVELRCDPISGHTALYWYRQSLGQGLEFLIYFQGNSAPDKSGLPSDRFSAERTGGSVSTLTIQRTQQEDSAVYLCASSRDRGYEQYFGPGTRLTVT.